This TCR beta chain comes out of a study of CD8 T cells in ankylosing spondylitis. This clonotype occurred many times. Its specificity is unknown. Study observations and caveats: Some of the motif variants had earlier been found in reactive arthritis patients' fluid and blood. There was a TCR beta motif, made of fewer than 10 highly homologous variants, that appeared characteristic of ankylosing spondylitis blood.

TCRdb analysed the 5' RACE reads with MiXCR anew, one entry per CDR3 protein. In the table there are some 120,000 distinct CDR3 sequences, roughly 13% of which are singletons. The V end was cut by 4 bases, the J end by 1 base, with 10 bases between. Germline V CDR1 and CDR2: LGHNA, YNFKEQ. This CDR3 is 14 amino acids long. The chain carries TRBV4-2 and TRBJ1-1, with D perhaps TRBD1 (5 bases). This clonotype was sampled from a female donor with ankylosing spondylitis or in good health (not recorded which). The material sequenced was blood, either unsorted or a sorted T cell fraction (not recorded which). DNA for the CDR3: TGTGCCAGCAGCCCGTCGACAGCGAACACTGAAGCTTTCTTT. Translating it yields CASSPSTANTEAFF.